These 18 T cell receptor beta chains were all obtained from the same sample, sequenced in a study of blood T cell repertoires in COVID-19 (dated by TCRdb to about 2020). Library generation was performed with the immunoSEQ multiplex PCR assay. The source is immuneACCESS, and TCRdb retained only in-frame sequences with V and J called. Part of the clones is not carried over; for the studies checked, unresolved V genes explain less than half of this, and the remainder is unexplained. The sample contains about 280,000 clones, around 85% of them found a single time. The ten top clones hold roughly 5.3% of the sample. Sequencing was performed on peripheral blood. The receptor source for this set is a man aged 50 or older with active or convalescent COVID-19.

This clone was observed a handful of times. The rearrangement uses TRBV29-1 and TRBJ2-5, with D unclear. The CDR3 length is 11 residues. The V and J ends lost 6 bases and 5 bases respectively, with 10 bases between them. Germline V gives CDR1 SQVTM, CDR2 ANQGSEA. The CDR3 DNA is TGCAGCGTAGACCACGGGGAGACCCAGTACTTC. Its protein product is CSVDHGETQYF.

The chain combines TRBV2 with TRBJ1-2, with D possibly being TRBD1 (6 bases). The CDR3 sequence is 16 residues long. Looked up from germline, CDR1 is SNHLY and CDR2 is FYNNEI. V gave up 2 bases and J gave up 4 bases, with 17 bases separating them. In DNA, the CDR3 is TGTGCCAGCAGTGAATATGGCGGGGGCCTGGGCTATGGCTACACCTTC. It codes for CASSEYGGGLGYGYTF.

The chain combines TRBV10-3 with TRBJ1-6, with 9 bases fitting TRBD1. The CDR3 loop spans 14 amino acids. The V and J ends lost 9 bases and 7 bases, in that order; junction bases with no gene match: 7. Germline CDR1 ENHRY, CDR2 SYGVKD. For the CDR3, the DNA is TGTGCCATTACAGGGGGCACTGCGAATTCACCCCTCCACTTT. It yields the protein CAITGGTANSPLHF.

The chain joins TRBV18 to TRBJ2-6, with 8 bases fitting TRBD2. The trim removed 4 bases at V and 0 bases at J, leaving 8 bases unmatched. The CDR3 has 18 residues. Germline V lookup: CDR1 KGHSH, CDR2 LQKENI. CDR3 amino acids: CASSRSGTRYSGANVLTF. In DNA, the CDR3 is TGTGCCAGCTCACGTTCCGGGACTAGATACTCTGGGGCCAACGTCCTGACTTTC.

The CDR3 DNA is TGTGCCAGCAGCTTAGAGACAGGGTACGGAAACACCATATATTTT. It encodes CASSLETGYGNTIYF. The chain employs TRBV7-2 and TRBJ1-3; 7 bases align to TRBD1. Germline CDR1 reads SGHTA; CDR2 reads FQGNSA. CDR3 length: 15 residues. The J segment lost 4 bases and the V segment lost 1 base, leaving 4 bases of the junction unmatched.

DNA for the CDR3: TGTGCCAGCTCACCCCAACCGGGACAGGGGGGAGAAAAACTGTTTTTT. Encoded protein: CASSPQPGQGGEKLFF. The V gene is TRBV18, the J gene TRBJ1-4; 11 positions agree with TRBD1. Losses at the gene ends were 3 bases for V and 8 bases for J; bases not matched to a gene: 8. Germline CDR1 reads KGHSH; CDR2 reads LQKENI. The CDR3 spans 16 residues.

The chain joins TRBV2 to TRBJ2-1; D might be TRBD2 (5 bases). Germline V lookup: CDR1 SNHLY, CDR2 FYNNEI. This CDR3 has 13 residues. Trimming cost V 6 bases and J 2 bases, with 8 bases left between them. The CDR3 here is CASRASPYNEQFF. Written as DNA, the CDR3 is TGTGCCAGCAGGGCTAGCCCCTACAATGAGCAGTTCTTC.

The chain has TRBV5-1 and TRBJ2-1, with 7 bases that match TRBD2. Germline V gene sequence: CDR1 SGHRS, CDR2 YFSETQ. This CDR3 comprises 17 residues. Trimming removed 0 bases from V and 16 bases from J; junction bases left unmatched: 22. The CDR3: CASSLGDGLAGASVAFF. CDR3 sequence (DNA): TGCGCCAGCAGCTTGGGGGATGGGTTGGCGGGAGCTAGCGTTGCCTTCTTC.

The chain joins TRBV12-3 or TRBV12-4 to TRBJ1-3; D not certain. The V gene lost 3 bases and the J gene lost 9 bases, with 12 bases spanning the gap. This CDR3 spans 13 amino acids. The CDR3 spells CASSFGLRGTIYF. CDR3 DNA sequence: TGTGCCAGCAGTTTCGGCCTCCGGGGCACCATATATTTT.

The J gene is TRBJ2-7, the V gene TRBV5-1; D remains unclear. The CDR3 is 16 amino acids. V was cut by 2 bases and J by 8 bases, with 23 bases left in between. Germline V gene sequence: CDR1 SGHRS, CDR2 YFSETQ. The CDR3 sequence: CASSLGDLSDTTKQYF. The CDR3 region has the DNA TGCGCCAGCAGCTTAGGAGACCTTTCTGATACTACGAAGCAGTACTTC.

The chain couples TRBV18 to TRBJ2-6; TRBD2 agrees at 11 bases. V was pared by 5 bases and J by 1 base, with 19 bases of the junction left unmatched. The germline gives CDR1 KGHSH, CDR2 LQKENI. The CDR3 extends over 22 amino acids. CDR3 in amino acids: CASSTTTPLAGASPSGANVLTF. CDR3 coding DNA: TGTGCCAGCTCAACGACGACGCCACTAGCGGGGGCCTCGCCTTCTGGGGCCAACGTCCTGACTTTC.

The chain joins TRBV7-9 to TRBJ2-5, with D tentatively TRBD1 (5 bases). This CDR3 has 14 amino acids. V lost 5 bases to trimming and J lost 5 bases, with 15 bases between them. Germline CDR1 reads SEHNR; CDR2 reads FQNEAQ (reference sequence). CDR3 sequence reads: CASSLLGQSETQYF. The CDR3 DNA follows: TGTGCCAGCAGCCTTTTGGGGCAGTCGGAGACCCAGTACTTC.

The chain links TRBV28 to TRBJ2-7; D is perhaps TRBD2 (5 bases). The CDR3 is made up of 12 amino acids. The ends were cut back, 5 bases at V and 6 bases at J, with 11 bases in the middle. Germline-derived CDR1 and CDR2 are MDHEN and SYDVKM. The CDR3 DNA reads TGTGCCAGCAGTCTTGAGGGATTCGAGCAGTACTTC. Residues: CASSLEGFEQYF.

This clone was detected only a few times. The chain carries TRBV4-3 and TRBJ1-5, with 7 bases identical to TRBD1. Germline values: CDR1 LGHNA, CDR2 YSLEER. Germline trimming cut 3 bases from V and 9 bases from J; bases unmatched to any gene: 5. The CDR3 consists of 13 residues. In DNA, the CDR3 is TGCGCCAGCAGCCAGGGCTCAGGGGGGCCCCAGCATTTT. This codes for CASSQGSGGPQHF.

The chain carries TRBV27 and TRBJ2-1; 8 bases match TRBD2. Losses at the gene ends were 7 bases for V and 4 bases for J; bases not matched to a gene: 6. This CDR3 comprises 14 residues. CDR1 and CDR2 (germline): MNHEY, SMNVEV (reference sequence). The CDR3 loop is CASTFSGDYNEQFF. The CDR3 region has the DNA TGTGCCAGCACCTTTAGCGGGGATTACAATGAGCAGTTCTTC.

In its sample, this clone was seen many times. The chain combines TRBV5-4 with TRBJ2-1; TRBD1 aligns across 8 bases. Trimming took 1 base from V and 6 from J; bases not matched to a gene: 6. This CDR3 is built from 15 residues. Germline V gene sequence: CDR1 SGHNT, CDR2 YYREEE (reference sequence). The CDR3 DNA reads TGTGCCAGCAGCTTGCCCGGGACAGGAGGCAATGAGCAGTTCTTC. It specifies CASSLPGTGGNEQFF.

The CDR3 spells CATSDLTAYNEQFF. CDR3 nucleotides: TGTGCCACCAGTGATTTGACGGCCTACAATGAGCAGTTCTTC. The chain carries TRBV24-1 and TRBJ2-1; D unclear. The CDR3 consists of 14 residues. The germline CDR1 and CDR2 sequences are KGHDR and SFDVKD. Trimming shortened V by 0 bases and J by 2 bases, and 4 bases separated the two germline ends.

The chain has TRBV4-1 and TRBJ2-5, with 7 bases aligning to TRBD1. The germline V gene encodes CDR1 MGHRA and CDR2 YSYEKL. This CDR3 contains 15 residues. Trimming cost V 1 base and J 5 bases; bases outside gene matches: 7. The CDR3 region is CASSQGNRGTETQYF. CDR3 DNA sequence: TGCGCCAGCAGCCAAGGTAACAGGGGAACGGAGACCCAGTACTTC.